These T cell receptor beta chains were read from a single sample in a study of Ad26.COV2.S vaccination and SARS-CoV-2 variants. Profiled with immunoSEQ multiplex PCR; TCRdb holds only in-frame clones, not every one. The table lists a few hundred thousand clones, 80% to 95% of them singletons. This sample comprised peripheral blood, obtained in a trial of Ad26.COV2.S vaccine versus placebo. The receptors stem from a person between 18 and 65 years old who received the Ad26.COV2.S COVID-19 vaccine or a placebo. Both conserved end residues are part of each CDR3. Each record gives: J gene, V gene, CDR3 protein.

>TRBJ1-4|TRBV28
CASSSQTGLAEKLFF
>TRBJ2-7|TRBV6-7
CASSYPITPGLAKLSLSYEQYF
>TRBJ2-7|TRBV4-1
CASSQVPQGEQYF
>TRBJ1-5|TRBV7-2
CASSALQGRQPQHF
>TRBJ2-2|TRBV5-1
CASSLVLAATGELFF
>TRBJ2-1|TRBV2
CASTALGTSGKNEQFF
>TRBJ2-7|TRBV4-3
CASSQDLGQGYEQYF
>TRBJ2-1|TRBV3-1/TRBV3-2
CASSQVMGMVYNEQFF
>TRBJ2-2|TRBV27
CASSSLGLEELFF
>TRBJ2-3|TRBV5-1
CASSLVAGADTQYF
>TRBJ2-7|TRBV19
CACSVGNEQYF
>TRBJ2-1|TRBV28
CARGAGVGEQFF
>TRBJ2-3|TRBV6-5
CASSYSGGSTDTQYF
>TRBJ1-4|TRBV6-5
CASSRGGTGEEKLFF
>TRBJ2-1|TRBV7-8
CASSEQGSSYNEQFF
>TRBJ2-1|TRBV27
CASSFLGVPKDEQFF
>TRBJ2-1|TRBV12-3/TRBV12-4
CASSLGRDQQFF
>TRBJ1-2|TRBV6-5
CASSYSGGTYGYTF
>TRBJ2-7|TRBV10-3
CAISRTGPTYEQYF
>TRBJ1-2|TRBV6-5
CASSYSWGSYGYTF
>TRBJ2-1|TRBV5-1
CASSLAAGIYNEQFF
>TRBJ1-5|TRBV5-5
CASSLQGWNQPQHF
>TRBJ2-1|TRBV19
CASSPGTAGDFDEQFF
>TRBJ2-6|TRBV12-3/TRBV12-4
CAVSNSGANVLTF
>TRBJ2-1|TRBV21-1
CASSKVLTFSNEQFF
>TRBJ2-3|TRBV13
CASSLGRGSLSTDTQYF
>TRBJ1-2|TRBV27
CASSLSSDTGYGYTF
>TRBJ2-7|TRBV6-5
CASSYGSLRPHEQYF
>TRBJ1-5|TRBV7-6
CASSPGVGQENQPQHF
>TRBJ1-4|TRBV4-2
CASSQGVGTTNEKLFF
>TRBJ2-5|TRBV5-1
CASSLDRPETQYF
>TRBJ2-5|TRBV29-1
CSAAQETQYF
>TRBJ2-1|TRBV9
CASSVGGGLAGYNEQFF
>TRBJ2-2|TRBV18
CASSPALAGVSTGELFF
>TRBJ2-3|TRBV10-3
CAISDWASGRTPDTQYF
>TRBJ1-1|TRBV7-2
CASSPGGVQGTEAFF
>TRBJ1-6|TRBV5-4
CASSLGSPGLNSPLHF
>TRBJ1-1|TRBV6-5
CASSYSWEGGTEAFF
>TRBJ2-3|TRBV4-3
CASSQDGRRGTDTQYF
>TRBJ2-6|TRBV19
CASSAEGAGANVLTF
>TRBJ2-5|TRBV20-1
CSASGLDQETQYF
>TRBJ1-5|TRBV23-1
CASSQLQGNNQPQHF
>TRBJ1-2|TRBV12-3/TRBV12-4
CASSPSQTYGYTF
>TRBJ2-7|TRBV23-1
CASRGQFSYEQYF
>TRBJ2-7|TRBV20-1
CSARVSGYTYF
>TRBJ2-7|TRBV11-2
CASSLKVLYEQYF
>TRBJ1-2|TRBV6-2/TRBV6-3
CASSPPRGTHGYTF
>TRBJ2-2|TRBV19
CAIQEDANTGELFF
>TRBJ2-2|TRBV7-8
CASSFWGSNTGELFF